The 30 T cell receptor beta chains listed next were all sequenced from one sample in a study of Graves' ophthalmopathy and Graves' hyperthyroidism. TCR beta CDR3 regions were amplified from RNA transcripts. Investigators did first-round RT-PCR with HTBI primers, then second-round multiplex PCR. TCRdb redid the calling of the multiplex PCR reads with MiXCR, one entry per CDR3 protein. The sample lists almost 750,000 distinct CDR3 sequences; approximately 40% were seen once. The sequencing sample was made of peripheral blood. These receptors all come from an adult man with Graves' ophthalmopathy.

This clonotype was found a few times. The V call is TRBV12-3 or TRBV12-4, the J call TRBJ2-5, with TRBD2 identical over 13 bases. V shed 5 bases and J 2 bases; nucleotides not matched to a gene: 11. The CDR3 is 18 amino acids. The CDR3 DNA reads as TGTGCCAGCAGTGCCCCGACTAGCGGGGGGCTCCCGCAAGAGACCCAGTACTTC. Translating gives CASSAPTSGGLPQETQYF.

This clonotype has a single count. The chain employs TRBV7-9 and TRBJ2-6; the D gene is possibly TRBD1 (5 bases). The germline V gene encodes CDR1 SEHNR and CDR2 FQNEAQ (reference sequence). V lost 1 base, J lost 4 bases, and 11 bases lay in between. The CDR3 consists of 16 residues. The CDR3 DNA reads TGTGCCAGCAGCTTAGATAGGGGTTCCGGGGCCAACGTCCTGACTTTC. Its translation: CASSLDRGSGANVLTF.

This clonotype was seen at least ten times. A junction end diverges from the germline sequence, so it may reflect a read error. This chain uses TRBV10-3 with TRBJ1-4; 8 positions agree with TRBD1. Germline V CDR1 and CDR2: ENHRY, SYGVKD. The CDR3 has 14 amino acids. This CDR3 reads CASSSSGGNEKLFF. The CDR3 bases are TGTGCCAGCAGTTCCTCAGGGGGCAACGAAAAACTGTTTTTT.

Concerning this clonotype itself: Being one base from a much bigger clone, this may be a read error. The chain couples TRBV7-9 to TRBJ2-7; 7 bases line up with TRBD1. The CDR3 spans 14 residues. Per germline, CDR1 SEHNR and CDR2 FQNEAQ (reference sequence). The CDR3 DNA follows: TGTGCCAGCAGTTGGACAGGAAAATCCTACGAGCAGTGCTTC. Translated, it gives CASSWTGKSYEQCF.

The V and J genes are TRBV7-2 and TRBJ1-1; D gene uncertain. The CDR3 is made up of 15 amino acids. Trimming took 1 base from V and 0 from J, leaving 9 bases between them. In germline, CDR1 is SGHTA, CDR2 FQGNSA. The CDR3 is CASSLDVGLNTEAFF. CDR3 nucleotide sequence: TGTGCCAGCAGCTTAGATGTCGGTCTGAACACTGAAGCTTTCTTT.

This clonotype occurred a few times. The chain recombines TRBV7-9 with TRBJ1-6, with a tentative D call TRBD1 (5 bases). The CDR3 covers 17 residues. Trimming removed 3 bases from V and 0 bases from J, with 12 bases in between. Germline values: CDR1 SEHNR, CDR2 FQNEAQ (reference sequence). CDR3 region: CASSFGGPLSYNSPLHF. In DNA form, the CDR3 reads TGTGCCAGCAGCTTCGGGGGTCCCCTCTCCTATAATTCACCCCTCCACTTT.

This clonotype was observed at least ten times. CDR3: CSVVRAITGELFF. The DNA for the CDR3 is TGCAGCGTTGTGCGGGCGATAACCGGGGAGCTGTTTTTT. The chain is built from TRBV29-1 and TRBJ2-2; possibly TRBD2 for D (5 bases). In germline, CDR1 is SQVTM, CDR2 ANQGSEA. V shed 4 bases and J shed 5 bases, with 11 bases lying between them. CDR3 length equals 13 residues.

This clonotype has only a few counts. This rearrangement joins TRBV7-2 to TRBJ1-4; 8 bases line up with TRBD1. This CDR3 spans 14 amino acids. Trimming took 5 bases from V and 13 from J; bases not matched to a gene: 12. In germline, CDR1 is SGHTA, CDR2 FQGNSA. CDR3 nucleotide sequence: TGTGCCAGCAGCCAAGACCAGGGGGCGTGGGGACTGTTTTTT. It translates to CASSQDQGAWGLFF. The full variable domain, in which reference TRBV7-2 and TRBJ1-4 provide the parts outside the CDR3, is GAGVSQSPSNKVTEKGKDVELRCDPISGHTALYWYRQSLGQGLEFLIYFQGNSAPDKSGLPSDRFSAERTGGSVSTLTIQRTQQEDSAVYLCASSQDQGAWGLFFGSGTQLSVL.

This clonotype was picked up a small number of times. The chain has TRBV20-1 and TRBJ1-5; the match to TRBD1 covers 7 bases. CDR1 is DFQATT, CDR2 SNEGSKA, per germline (reference sequence). J gave up 1 base and V 1 base, and 4 bases lay outside the gene matches. The CDR3 runs to 15 residues. CDR3 sequence (DNA): TGCAGTGCTAGAGTACCCAGGGGGAGCAATCAGCCCCAGCATTTT. This gives the protein CSARVPRGSNQPQHF.

This clonotype was observed a handful of times. The genes are TRBV7-9 and TRBJ1-2, with TRBD1 as a possible D gene (6 bases). The CDR3 runs to 13 residues. The germline CDR1 and CDR2 sequences are SEHNR and FQNEAQ (reference sequence). V was trimmed by 3 bases and J by 7 bases, leaving 12 bases between them. The CDR3 loop reads CASSLGAKVGYTF. In nucleotides, the CDR3 is TGTGCCAGCAGCTTGGGGGCTAAGGTTGGCTACACCTTC.

This chain uses TRBV20-1 with TRBJ2-5; 10 nucleotides agree with TRBD1. CDR3 size: 14 residues. After removal of 6 bases from V and 3 bases from J, the junction contained 7 bases not matched to a gene. Germline V gene data show CDR1 as DFQATT and CDR2 as SNEGSKA (reference sequence). DNA of the CDR3: TGCAGTGCCATCGCGGGACAGGGGAAAGAGACCCAGTACTTC. This sequence encodes CSAIAGQGKETQYF.

This clonotype has just a few counts. V gene TRBV2 combines with J gene TRBJ1-2, with 10 bases matching TRBD1. CDR1 is SNHLY, CDR2 FYNNEI, per germline. The V segment lost 8 bases and the J segment 11 bases; nucleotides outside the gene matches: 11. The CDR3 runs to 13 residues. CDR3 sequence reads: CASGVSWTGGYTF. DNA of the CDR3: TGTGCCAGCGGGGTCAGTTGGACAGGGGGGTACACCTTC. Filled out from reference TRBV2 and TRBJ1-2, the complete variable domain reads EPEVTQTPSHQVTQMGQEVILRCVPISNHLYFYWYRQILGQKVEFLVSFYNNEISEKSEIFDDQFSVERPDGSNFTLKIRSTKLEDSAMYFCASGVSWTGGYTFGSGTRLTVV.

This clonotype was seen many times. This sequence joins TRBV2 and TRBJ1-5, with D hard to call. Germline-derived CDR1 and CDR2 are SNHLY and FYNNEI. V shed 2 bases and J shed 4 bases, with 9 bases lying between them. The CDR3 contains 14 residues. The CDR3 loop reads CASSERTGNQPQHF. The CDR3 DNA reads as TGTGCCAGCAGTGAAAGAACGGGGAATCAGCCCCAGCATTTT.

The V call is TRBV10-3, the J call TRBJ1-5, with 8 bases fitting TRBD1. With V trimmed by 4 bases and J by 3 bases, 8 bases remained unmatched. Per germline, CDR1 ENHRY and CDR2 SYGVKD. The CDR3 loop spans 16 amino acids. In nucleotides, the CDR3 is TGTGCCATCAGTGTGTCAGGACAGGGCAACAATCAGCCCCAGCATTTT. Protein sequence: CAISVSGQGNNQPQHF.

There are many counts of this clonotype. The rearrangement uses TRBV20-1 and TRBJ2-7, with D perhaps matching TRBD2 (5 bases). V was clipped by 6 bases and J by 5 bases, with 20 bases between them. Germline lookup yields CDR1 DFQATT and CDR2 SNEGSKA (reference sequence). The CDR3 contains 14 residues. CDR3 sequence (DNA): TGCAGTGCCTCCGCTGGAGGATTTCGCGACGAGCAGTACTTC. This codes for CSASAGGFRDEQYF.

V is TRBV29-1 and J is TRBJ2-7; the match to TRBD2 covers 10 bases. The ends lost 6 bases at V and 6 bases at J; junction bases unmatched: 8. Per the germline V gene, CDR1 is SQVTM and CDR2 is ANQGSEA. The CDR3 covers 13 residues. This CDR3 is CSVAASGSSEQYF. The CDR3 DNA sequence: TGCAGCGTCGCGGCTAGCGGGAGCAGCGAGCAGTACTTC.

The rearrangement uses TRBV29-1 and TRBJ2-7, with TRBD1 identical over 12 bases. CDR3 length equals 14 residues. Germline trimming cut 7 bases from V and 7 bases from J; bases unmatched to any gene: 11. Germline-derived CDR1 and CDR2 are SQVTM and ANQGSEA. The CDR3 is CSALPGQGAREQYF. For the CDR3, the DNA is TGCAGCGCGCTACCGGGACAGGGGGCGCGGGAGCAGTACTTC.

The rearrangement joins TRBV7-8 to TRBJ2-5; D call uncertain. Germline V lookup: CDR1 SGHVS, CDR2 FQNEAQ. This CDR3 spans 17 amino acids. V lost 1 base and J 1 base, leaving 16 bases between the germline ends. The CDR3 loop is CASSLVSPEYLQETQYF. CDR3 bases: TGTGCCAGCAGCTTAGTGTCCCCTGAGTACCTCCAAGAGACCCAGTACTTC.

This clonotype has only a few counts. This chain links TRBV5-1 with TRBJ1-5; 7 bases are shared with TRBD1. Trimming took 2 bases from V and 4 from J; bases not matched to a gene: 3. CDR1 and CDR2 from the germline V gene are SGHRS and YFSETQ. This CDR3 spans 14 amino acids. CDR3 bases: TGCGCCAGCAGCTTTGGGACAGAGAATCAGCCCCAGCATTTT. This encodes CASSFGTENQPQHF.

A word on this clonotype: A junction boundary mismatches the germline segment, possibly from a read error. The gene calls are TRBV24-1 and TRBJ1-5; tentatively, D is TRBD1 (6 bases). Germline assignment: CDR1 KGHDR and CDR2 SFDVKD. The CDR3 totals 15 residues. As DNA, the CDR3 is TGTGCCAGCAGTAGGGGGGGGGACATCGATCAGCCCCAGCATTTT. The encoded protein is CASSRGGDIDQPQHF.

The sample holds a few counts of this clonotype. The chain combines TRBV25-1 with TRBJ2-7; D not resolved. Trimming pared 7 bases from V and 0 bases from J, leaving 7 bases between. CDR1 is MGHDK, CDR2 SYGVNS, per germline. The CDR3 extends over 12 amino acids. CDR3 nucleotides: TGTGCCAGCATGGACCTCTCCTACGAGCAGTACTTC. Translating it yields CASMDLSYEQYF.

Ten or more counts support this clonotype. This rearrangement joins TRBV19 to TRBJ1-4; TRBD1 aligns across 8 bases. Looked up from germline, CDR1 is LNHDA and CDR2 is SQIVND (reference sequence). The CDR3 runs 13 residues. The trim removed 10 bases at V and 8 bases at J, leaving 9 bases unmatched. The CDR3 DNA reads as TGTGCCACCACGGACAGGGTGAGCGAAAAACTGTTTTTT. This codes for CATTDRVSEKLFF.

The CDR3 nucleotides are TGCGCCAGCAGCCAAGTGGGACAGGATGGCTACACCTTC. Translating gives CASSQVGQDGYTF. The chain joins TRBV4-1 to TRBJ1-2, with 8 bases fitting TRBD1. The V gene's germline CDR1 is MGHRA and CDR2 YSYEKL. V trimming: 1 base; J trimming: 6 bases; junction bases outside the gene matches: 1. The CDR3 spans 13 residues.

As to this clonotype: One end of the junction varies from germline; a read error may be responsible. The chain joins TRBV9 to TRBJ1-1; D remains ambiguous. The CDR3 is 13 amino acids. Germline assignment: CDR1 SGDLS and CDR2 YYNGEE. The CDR3 sequence is CVSSRSGNTEAFF. CDR3 DNA: TGTGTCAGCAGTCGTAGCGGGAACACTGAAGCTTTCTTT. The full variable domain, in which reference TRBV9 and TRBJ1-1 provide the parts outside the CDR3, is DSGVTQTPKHLITATGQRVTLRCSPRSGDLSVYWYQQSLDQGLQFLIQYYNGEERAKGNILERFSAQQFPDLHSELNLSSLELGDSALYFCVSSRSGNTEAFFGQGTRLTVV.

Here the CDR3 DNA reads TGCCGCCCCAGCGGAACAGATACGCAGTATTTT. Residues: CRPSGTDTQYF. The chain has TRBV20-1 and TRBJ2-3, with a weak D call TRBD2 (5 bases). This CDR3 is built from 11 residues. The germline V gene has CDR1 DFQATT and CDR2 SNEGSKA (reference sequence).

The J gene is TRBJ1-2, the V gene TRBV12-3 or TRBV12-4; perhaps TRBD1 as D (6 bases). CDR3 size: 15 residues. V lost 10 bases and J 2 bases, leaving 20 bases between the germline ends. CDR3: CATRVGATSNYGYTF. The CDR3 region has the DNA TGTGCCACCAGAGTGGGGGCCACTTCGAACTATGGCTACACCTTC.

CDR3 in amino acids: CASSLTGGRSEQYV. CDR3 DNA sequence: TGTGCCAGCAGCTTAACCGGGGGACGCTCCGAGCAGTACGTC. The chain is built from TRBV7-2 and TRBJ2-7, with TRBD2 as a possible D gene (6 bases). CDR3 length equals 14 residues. Looked up from germline, CDR1 is SGHTA and CDR2 is FQGNSA. Trimming removed 2 bases at V and 6 bases at J, with 14 bases between.

The chain links TRBV14 to TRBJ1-6; D may be TRBD1 (5 bases). This CDR3 contains 16 residues. Germline lookup yields CDR1 SGHDN and CDR2 FVKESK. The V and J ends lost 5 bases and 9 bases respectively, with 20 bases between them. In nucleotides, the CDR3 is TGTGCCAGCAGCTTGATTTCAGGGACCGGGTTTTCACCCCTCCACTTT. Translating it yields CASSLISGTGFSPLHF.

The table lists this clonotype with many counts. This chain uses TRBV7-9 with TRBJ1-2; 7 positions agree with TRBD1. Germline CDR1 reads SEHNR; CDR2 reads FQNEAQ (reference sequence). The V gene end was trimmed by 3 bases and the J gene end by 2 bases; junction bases not matched to a gene: 3. CDR3 length: 14 residues. The CDR3 spells CASSFPQGNYGYTF. The CDR3 nucleotides read TGTGCCAGCAGCTTCCCACAGGGGAACTATGGCTACACCTTC.

This clonotype was recorded at least ten times. The J gene is TRBJ1-1, the V gene TRBV10-3; TRBD1 matches 11 bases. This CDR3 has 13 residues. Looked up from germline, CDR1 is ENHRY and CDR2 is SYGVKD. V shed 5 bases and J 10 bases; nucleotides not matched to a gene: 6. The CDR3 DNA reads as TGTGCCATCAGTAACGGACAGGGGGCCGGAGCTTTCTTT. Amino acids: CAISNGQGAGAFF.